Listed here are 7 T cell receptor beta chains from one sample, sequenced in a study of shared clonotypes between healthy human individuals. Sequencing was performed with immunoSEQ multiplex PCR; in TCRdb, only in-frame clones are kept and a portion is missing. This table holds 2 million to 2.5 million clones, roughly 94% found once. The specimen sequenced was naive CD4+ T cells sorted from blood. Regarding subset: CD45RA+ positively selected. The receptors stem from a man younger than 35 in good health.

The chain joins TRBV2 to TRBJ2-4; D is ambiguous. Germline CDR1 is SNHLY and CDR2 is FYNNEI. This CDR3 comprises 14 residues. Trimming left V 7 bases short and J 0 bases short, with 10 bases between. Written as DNA, the CDR3 is TGTGCCAGCAAGAACTCGAAAGCCAAAAACATTCAGTACTTC. Its translation: CASKNSKAKNIQYF.

The chain has TRBV10-3 and TRBJ1-1; TRBD1 agrees at 9 bases. The CDR3 is made up of 14 amino acids. CDR1 is ENHRY and CDR2 is SYGVKD in the germline V gene. Trimming at V came to 6 bases and at J to 5 bases, leaving 7 bases not matched to a gene. CDR3 DNA: TGTGCCATCAGAGAGGACAGGGGAGGAACTGAAGCTTTCTTT. As protein: CAIREDRGGTEAFF.

This clone was counted between two and nine times. The gene calls are TRBV30 and TRBJ1-5; the D gene is possibly TRBD1 (5 bases). The V end lost 2 bases, the J end lost 7 bases, and 15 bases lay between the germline ends. The CDR3 runs to 14 residues. Germline V gene sequence: CDR1 GTSNPN, CDR2 SVGIG (reference sequence). The DNA of the CDR3 is TGTGCCTGGAGTTCGTGGGGGGTCGACCAGCCCCAGCATTTT. As protein: CAWSSWGVDQPQHF.

Concerning this clone: Other DNA sequences in this specimen translate into the identical CDR3. The chain is built from TRBV30 and TRBJ2-7; D gene unclear. The CDR3 spans 12 residues. The V gene lost 3 bases and the J gene lost 4 bases, with 10 bases spanning the gap. CDR1 is GTSNPN and CDR2 is SVGIG in the germline V gene (reference sequence). The CDR3 is CAWSGTSYEQYF. DNA of the CDR3: TGTGCCTGGAGCGGAACCTCTTACGAGCAGTACTTC.

The chain recombines TRBV28 with TRBJ2-1, with 7 bases identical to TRBD2. The V segment lost 5 bases and the J segment 0 bases; nucleotides outside the gene matches: 7. Germline V gene lookup returns CDR1 MDHEN and CDR2 SYDVKM. The CDR3 loop spans 16 amino acids. DNA of the CDR3: TGTGCCAGCAGTCTAATCGGCGGGAGCTCCTACAATGAGCAGTTCTTC. Encoded protein: CASSLIGGSSYNEQFF.

The V gene is TRBV9, the J gene TRBJ2-7; possible D gene TRBD1, 5 bases. This CDR3 region has 16 residues. Germline CDR1 and CDR2: SGDLS and YYNGEE. Trimming cost V 0 bases and J 0 bases, with 13 bases left between them. CDR3 sequence: CASSVVPTDSSYEQYF. The CDR3 DNA reads TGTGCCAGCAGCGTAGTCCCCACCGACAGCTCCTACGAGCAGTACTTC.

This chain joins TRBV9 and TRBJ1-3; D not resolved. This CDR3 spans 17 amino acids. CDR1 is SGDLS and CDR2 is YYNGEE in the germline V gene. Trimming cost V 4 bases and J 4 bases, with 21 bases left between them. The CDR3, as DNA: TGTGCCAGCAGCCCCCGCGCAGGTTTTGCAGACGGAAACACCATATATTTT. Residues: CASSPRAGFADGNTIYF. The variable domain in full, with the rest retrieved from reference TRBV9 and TRBJ1-3, is DSGVTQTPKHLITATGQRVTLRCSPRSGDLSVYWYQQSLDQGLQFLIQYYNGEERAKGNILERFSAQQFPDLHSELNLSSLELGDSALYFCASSPRAGFADGNTIYFGEGSWLTVV.